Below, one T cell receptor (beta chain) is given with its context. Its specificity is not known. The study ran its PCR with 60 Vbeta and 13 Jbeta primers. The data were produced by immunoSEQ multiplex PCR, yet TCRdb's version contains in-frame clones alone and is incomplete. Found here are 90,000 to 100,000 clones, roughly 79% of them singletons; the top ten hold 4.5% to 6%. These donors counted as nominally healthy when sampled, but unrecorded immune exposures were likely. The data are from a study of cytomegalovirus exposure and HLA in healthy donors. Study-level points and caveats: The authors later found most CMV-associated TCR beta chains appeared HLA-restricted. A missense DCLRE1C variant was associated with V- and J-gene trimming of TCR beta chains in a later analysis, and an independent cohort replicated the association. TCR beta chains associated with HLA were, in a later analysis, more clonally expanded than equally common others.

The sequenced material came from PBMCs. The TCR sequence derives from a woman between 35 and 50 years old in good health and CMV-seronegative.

CDR3 DNA sequence: TGTGCCAGCAGTTACTCGAGGGGACAGGTTGGTGGCTACACCTTC. Translation gives CASSYSRGQVGGYTF. The chain joins TRBV6-5 to TRBJ1-2; 8 bases agree with TRBD1. The CDR3 covers 15 residues. V lost 0 bases to trimming and J lost 7 bases; unmatched junction nucleotides: 7. The germline V gene has CDR1 MNHEY and CDR2 SVGAGI.